This is a list of T cell receptor beta chains from one sample in a study of blood T cell repertoires in COVID-19. Sequencing used immunoSEQ multiplex PCR; TCRdb keeps in-frame clones, though not all of them. The sample lists over 350,000 clones; more than 75% were seen once. Sequenced sample: PBMCs or T cells enriched from blood (not recorded which). The source is a woman aged 45-65 years who had recovered from COVID-19. Both conserved end residues are part of each CDR3. Fields, in order: J gene, V gene, CDR3 length, D gene, clone size, CDR3 protein, CDR3 DNA. The D gene is left open where the match is weak. Expanded clones get a size class; other rows say once, few or many, or leave the size out.

J: TRBJ1-2; V: TRBV7-8; length: 15; D: NA; size: NA; CDR3: CASSLSDIWRYGYTF; DNA: TGTGCCAGCAGCTTATCTGACATCTGGAGGTATGGCTACACCTTC
J: TRBJ1-4; V: TRBV27; length: 15; D: NA; size: NA; CDR3: CASSAGTSANEKLFF; DNA: TGTGCCAGCAGCGCAGGCACCTCAGCTAATGAAAAACTGTTTTTT
J: TRBJ1-6; V: TRBV18; length: 16; D: NA; size: NA; CDR3: CASSPPAGTTNSPLHF; DNA: TGTGCCAGCTCACCACCGGCCGGGACAACCAATTCACCCCTCCACTTT
J: TRBJ2-5; V: TRBV9; length: 12; D: NA; size: NA; CDR3: CASSVPYGTQYF; DNA: TGTGCCAGCAGCGTACCCTACGGGACCCAGTACTTC
J: TRBJ1-1; V: TRBV11-3; length: 13; D: TRBD1; size: NA; CDR3: CASRQGPNTEAFF; DNA: TGTGCCAGTAGACAGGGACCGAACACTGAAGCTTTCTTT
J: TRBJ2-3; V: TRBV9; length: 14; D: NA; size: few; CDR3: CASSVVAETDTQYF; DNA: TGTGCCAGCAGCGTAGTGGCGGAGACAGATACGCAGTATTTT
J: TRBJ2-3; V: TRBV29-1; length: 13; D: TRBD1; size: NA; CDR3: CSAGTGSTDTQYF; DNA: TGCAGCGCCGGGACAGGGAGCACAGATACGCAGTATTTT
J: TRBJ1-1; V: TRBV19; length: 13; D: NA; size: NA; CDR3: CASSMGTPGEAFF; DNA: TGTGCCAGTAGTATGGGGACACCTGGTGAAGCTTTCTTT
J: TRBJ1-2; V: TRBV2; length: 16; D: NA; size: NA; CDR3: CASRLGALVLIYGYTF; DNA: TGTGCCAGTCGGCTGGGGGCCCTCGTACTTATATATGGCTACACCTTC
J: TRBJ1-2; V: TRBV7-9; length: 16; D: NA; size: once; CDR3: CASSLVLGGTDYGYTF; DNA: TGTGCCAGCAGCTTAGTGTTAGGAGGGACCGACTATGGCTACACCTTC
J: TRBJ2-7; V: TRBV11-2; length: 13; D: NA; size: NA; CDR3: CASSPRRGGEQYF; DNA: TGTGCCAGCAGCCCCCGGAGGGGGGGGGAGCAGTACTTC
J: TRBJ1-1; V: TRBV11-3; length: 14; D: NA; size: NA; CDR3: CASSLDQWDTLAFF; DNA: TGTGCCAGCAGCTTAGATCAATGGGACACACTAGCTTTCTTT
J: TRBJ1-1; V: TRBV9; length: 14; D: NA; size: NA; CDR3: CASSAILMNTEAFF; DNA: TGTGCCAGCAGCGCGATACTTATGAACACTGAAGCTTTCTTT
J: TRBJ1-2; V: TRBV6-5; length: 13; D: NA; size: NA; CDR3: CASPPPRDYGYTF; DNA: TGTGCCTCCCCTCCCCCCCGGGACTATGGCTACACCTTC
J: TRBJ2-1; V: TRBV28; length: 16; D: NA; size: NA; CDR3: CASSLLSVIPYNEQFF; DNA: TGTGCCAGCAGTTTACTAAGCGTCATTCCATACAATGAGCAGTTCTTC
J: TRBJ2-1; V: TRBV6-1; length: 19; D: NA; size: NA; CDR3: CASSEQGWGGVGSYNEQFF; DNA: TGTGCCAGCAGTGAACAGGGGTGGGGTGGGGTCGGCTCCTACAATGAGCAGTTCTTC
J: TRBJ1-2; V: TRBV19; length: 19; D: NA; size: NA; CDR3: CASSIEIPLSGNPNYGYTF; DNA: TGTGCCAGTAGTATAGAGATTCCCCTTTCAGGGAATCCTAACTATGGCTACACCTTC